The present entry profiles one TCR beta chain with its context. Its antigen is not known. Just one base apart from a much larger clone, this may be a read error. TCRdb re-derived calls from the PCR reads in MiXCR, one entry per CDR3 protein. This sample has 350,000 or so distinct CDR3 sequences; roughly 23% occur once, and the top ten carry approximately 0.84%. These data come from a study of molecular identifiers for immune sequencing clone quantification. Looking at the study overall: RNA, taken in replicates from about 21,000 or 97,000 naive CD8 cells, was split five ways, with four sequenced. Overall study results and limits: The share of molecules held by clones above 20 RNA copies was over 98% in effector cells and under 1% in naive cells.

The CDR3 sequence is 15 residues long. CDR1 MNHEY and CDR2 SVGAGI come from the germline V gene. The sequence derives from a human donor in good health. Some libraries in this study had Jurkat cell RNA spiked in. The rearrangement links TRBV6-5 to TRBJ2-5; 7 bases agree with TRBD2. Sequenced input: naive CD8+ T cells from blood, with Jurkat cell RNA spiked in. Subset of the sample: FACS-sorted CD8+CD4-CCR7+CD45RA+ naive T cells. The CDR3 bases are TGTGCCAGCAGTTACGCCGGGACTAACCAAGAGACCCAGCACTTC. It specifies CASSYAGTNQETQHF.